This TCR beta chain comes out of a study of identical twins. Findings of the study overall: Invariant T cells like MAIT and iNKT could partly confound the zero-insertion analyses.

With template switching, a universal primer site was added, and the cDNA carried unique molecular identifiers. TCRdb ran MiXCR on the 5' RACE reads and lists one entry per CDR3 protein. The data show 100,000 or so distinct CDR3 sequences, 4.5% to 6.5% seen once. The CDR3 length is 15 residues. V was shortened by 8 bases and J by 4 bases, with 20 bases between the two germline ends. Germline lookup yields CDR1 SEHNR and CDR2 FQNEAQ (reference sequence). This clonotype was seen repeatedly, ten times or more. Its antigen is undetermined. Sequenced material: memory T cells sorted from blood. V is TRBV7-9 and J is TRBJ1-1; a weak D match, TRBD1 (6 bases). The sequence came from a woman between 45 and 65 years old in good health. The CDR3 sequence: CASGRGGKLSTEAFF. The CDR3 DNA reads TGTGCCAGCGGACGGGGGGGCAAACTAAGCACTGAAGCTTTCTTT.